The next 13 T cell receptor beta chains were all read from a single sample in a study of blood T cells in healthy people across ages. A sample-barcoded 5' primer and a J-beta primer mix were used in a second PCR of about 7 to 12 cycles. Each CDR3 protein gets one entry after TCRdb re-called the 5' RACE reads with MiXCR. In the table there are about 1.4 million distinct CDR3 sequences, approximately 59% of which are singletons. Sequenced: blood. The receptor set was obtained from a man between 18 and 35 years old in good health.

The chain uses TRBV20-1 and TRBJ1-5; D might be TRBD1 (5 bases). Germline V CDR1 and CDR2: DFQATT, SNEGSKA (reference sequence). The CDR3 runs to 17 residues. Trimming pared 3 bases from V and 2 bases from J, leaving 20 bases between. This CDR3 is CSASRTGGMYGNQPQHF. The CDR3 region has the DNA TGCAGTGCTAGCAGAACGGGGGGTATGTATGGCAATCAGCCCCAGCATTTT.

V and J are TRBV25-1 and TRBJ2-5; 8 nucleotides agree with TRBD2. Losses at the gene ends were 3 bases for V and 13 bases for J; bases not matched to a gene: 19. CDR3 length: 16 residues. Germline lookup yields CDR1 MGHDK and CDR2 SYGVNS. The CDR3 loop is CASSDQTLSSGRVAYF. The CDR3 DNA reads as TGTGCCAGCAGTGACCAAACTCTTTCTAGCGGGCGAGTGGCGTACTTC.

The chain joins TRBV7-9 to TRBJ2-1, with 8 bases lining up with TRBD2. Germline CDR1 is SEHNR and CDR2 is FQNEAQ (reference sequence). The CDR3 contains 17 residues. With V trimmed by 4 bases and J by 8 bases, 16 bases remained unmatched. CDR3 sequence (DNA): TGTGCCAGCAGCTATAGCGGGATGGCCAGGGTATTCGATGAGCAGTTCTTC. Translation gives CASSYSGMARVFDEQFF.

This chain links TRBV20-1 with TRBJ1-5; D is perhaps TRBD1 (5 bases). CDR1 and CDR2 (germline): DFQATT, SNEGSKA (reference sequence). V was clipped by 5 bases and J by 8 bases, with 22 bases between them. CDR3 size: 15 residues. For the CDR3, the DNA is TGCAGTGCTGAAACCGGGGCAATCCCCGGGGAGCCCCAGCATTTT. It codes for CSAETGAIPGEPQHF.

In this sample, this clonotype turned up a few times. V and J are TRBV7-9 and TRBJ2-3; tentatively, D is TRBD1 or TRBD2 (6 bases each). Germline loops: CDR1 SEHNR, CDR2 FQNEAQ (reference sequence). V lost 5 bases and J 5 bases, leaving 20 bases between the germline ends. The CDR3 is 16 residues long. The CDR3 protein is CASSPASGEDGDTQYF. In DNA, the CDR3 is TGTGCCAGCAGCCCTGCGTCAGGGGAGGATGGAGATACGCAGTATTTT.

Points on this clonotype: At one of its ends the junction is not consistent with the germline gene, which may arise from a read error. The chain carries TRBV27 and TRBJ2-7; D unclear. This CDR3 region has 14 residues. Germline CDR1 and CDR2: MNHEY and SMNVEV (reference sequence). In nucleotides, the CDR3 is TGTGCCAGCAGTTTCTACAGTAGCTCCTACGAGCGGTACTTC. Protein: CASSFYSSSYERYF.

This sequence joins TRBV7-9 and TRBJ2-5; no clear D. Germline CDR1 is SEHNR and CDR2 is FQNEAQ (reference sequence). This CDR3 is built from 12 residues. V was clipped by 1 base and J by 11 bases, with 11 bases between them. CDR3 region: CASSLGVDGQYF. The CDR3 DNA is TGTGCCAGCAGCTTAGGGGTGGATGGGCAGTACTTC.

The rearrangement links TRBV5-1 to TRBJ2-4; 7 bases fit TRBD1. The closer fit of TRBJ2-7 to the DNA end suggests the J call may be wrong. The CDR3 consists of 15 residues. The germline gives CDR1 SGHRS, CDR2 YFSETQ. Here the CDR3 reads CASSLATGDLYEQYF. The DNA of the CDR3 is TGCGCCAGCAGCTTGGCAACAGGGGATCTATACGAGCAGTACTTC.

In DNA form, the CDR3 reads TGTGCCAGCAGCCACTCGGGCTACGGCACAGATACGCAGTATTTT. Residues: CASSHSGYGTDTQYF. The chain links TRBV3-1 to TRBJ2-3; D gene unclear. CDR1 and CDR2 from the germline V gene are LGHDT and YNNKEL (reference sequence). The CDR3 contains 15 residues. V lost 3 bases and J lost 1, with 11 bases in between.

This clonotype appeared a few times. The chain carries TRBV12-5 and TRBJ2-7; 7 bases line up with TRBD2. Losses at the gene ends were 5 bases for V and 3 bases for J; bases not matched to a gene: 4. CDR3 length: 13 residues. The V gene's germline CDR1 is LGHNT and CDR2 FRNRAP. CDR3 amino acids: CASGTGLVYEQYF. CDR3 sequence (DNA): TGTGCTAGTGGTACCGGACTAGTCTACGAGCAGTACTTC.

J is TRBJ2-1 and V is TRBV6-1, with 11 nucleotides matching TRBD2. From germline, CDR1 is MNHNS and CDR2 SASEGT. The trim removed 5 bases at V and 5 bases at J, leaving 14 bases unmatched. This CDR3 region has 18 residues. The CDR3 DNA sequence: TGTGCCAGCAGTCCCCAGGGAGGGCTAGCGGGGGGTAACAATGAGCAGTTCTTC. Amino acid sequence: CASSPQGGLAGGNNEQFF.

The chain carries TRBV7-2 and TRBJ2-1, with D maybe TRBD1 (5 bases). Germline V gene sequence: CDR1 SGHTA, CDR2 FQGNSA. The CDR3 totals 13 residues. Between the trimmed V and J ends, which lost 5 bases and 5 bases, there was a span of 10 bases. The CDR3 DNA reads TGTGCCAGCAGCGTTATCAGGGACAATGAGCAGTTCTTC. This gives the protein CASSVIRDNEQFF. The whole variable domain, filled in from reference TRBV7-2 and TRBJ2-1, reads GAGVSQSPSNKVTEKGKDVELRCDPISGHTALYWYRQSLGQGLEFLIYFQGNSAPDKSGLPSDRFSAERTGGSVSTLTIQRTQQEDSAVYLCASSVIRDNEQFFGPGTRLTVL.

This clonotype was recorded many times. The J gene is TRBJ1-5, the V gene TRBV5-1; D unresolved. V was shortened by 4 bases and J by 0 bases, with 11 bases between the two germline ends. The V gene's germline CDR1 is SGHRS and CDR2 YFSETQ. This CDR3 has 15 amino acids. This CDR3 reads CASSQDGHSNQPQHF. DNA of the CDR3: TGCGCCAGCAGCCAGGACGGTCATAGCAATCAGCCCCAGCATTTT.